The 9 T cell receptor beta chains reported below all come from one sample, sequenced in a study of blood T cells in healthy people across ages. The second PCR ran about 6 to 11 cycles with a sample-barcoded 5' primer and J-beta primers. TCRdb used MiXCR to reprocess the 5' RACE reads, holding one entry per CDR3 protein. The sample contains around 970,000 distinct CDR3 sequences, roughly 50% of which appear only once. Sequencing was done on a sample of blood. The source of these receptors is a woman aged 60 to 75 in good health.

This clonotype was detected a few times. The gene calls are TRBV27 and TRBJ2-1; no clear D gene. Trimming cost V 5 bases and J 5 bases, with 16 bases left between them. In germline, CDR1 is MNHEY, CDR2 SMNVEV (reference sequence). The CDR3 length is 15 residues. The CDR3 loop is CASSRLVGLDNEQFF. The CDR3 region has the DNA TGTGCCAGCAGTCGGTTAGTGGGTCTGGACAATGAGCAGTTCTTC.

J is TRBJ2-1 and V is TRBV20-1; D ambiguous. This CDR3 has 15 residues. Trimming pared 0 bases from V and 7 bases from J, leaving 16 bases between. CDR1 DFQATT and CDR2 SNEGSKA come from the germline V gene (reference sequence). The CDR3 region is CSARDPSRVSNEQFF. CDR3 DNA: TGCAGTGCTAGAGATCCGAGCCGGGTTAGTAATGAGCAGTTCTTC.

The J gene is TRBJ2-6, the V gene TRBV4-3; D is uncertain. The CDR3 is 17 amino acids. Germline CDR1 reads LGHNA; CDR2 reads YSLEER. V was pared by 4 bases and J by 2 bases, with 15 bases between. In DNA, the CDR3 is TGCGCCAGCAGCCCCGCCCTGCAGAGGACTGGGGCCAACGTCCTGACTTTC. Translating gives CASSPALQRTGANVLTF.

The chain recombines TRBV29-1 with TRBJ2-1, with D unclear. V was trimmed by 4 bases and J by 12 bases, leaving 13 bases between them. Looked up from germline, CDR1 is SQVTM and CDR2 is ANQGSEA. The CDR3 length is 11 residues. CDR3 sequence: CSVVGTLGQFF. The CDR3 DNA sequence: TGCAGCGTTGTGGGCACCCTGGGGCAGTTCTTC.

This clonotype was seen just once. V and J are TRBV29-1 and TRBJ2-5; no definite D call. Germline CDR1 SQVTM, CDR2 ANQGSEA. This CDR3 has 11 amino acids. Trimming cost V 4 bases and J 11 bases, with 14 bases left between them. Here the CDR3 DNA reads TGCAGCGTTGTCGTCTTGAATGTGCAGTACTTC. Translated, it gives CSVVVLNVQYF. Full variable domain (outside the CDR3, taken from reference TRBV29-1 and TRBJ2-5): SAVISQKPSRDICQRGTSLTIQCQVDSQVTMMFWYRQQPGQSLTLIATANQGSEATYESGFVIDKFPISRPNLTFSTLTVSNMSPEDSSIYLCSVVVLNVQYFGPGTRLLVL.

This chain connects TRBV11-3 to TRBJ2-7; no clear D. V was cut by 3 bases and J by 5 bases, with 11 bases left in between. The germline V gene has CDR1 SGHNT and CDR2 YENEEA. This CDR3 has 13 amino acids. CDR3 bases: TGTGCCAGCAGCTTGTACAGCTACGACGAGCAGTACTTC. Encoded protein: CASSLYSYDEQYF.

The chain employs TRBV4-3 and TRBJ2-7; 9 bases fit TRBD1. V dropped 0 bases and J dropped 7; count of bases not matched to a gene: 13. The germline V gene has CDR1 LGHNA and CDR2 YSLEER. CDR3 length: 17 residues. This chain's CDR3 is CASSQDEWGQGYNEQYF. CDR3 DNA: TGCGCCAGCAGCCAAGACGAGTGGGGACAGGGCTACAATGAGCAGTACTTC.

This clonotype was observed at least ten times. The J gene is TRBJ1-2, the V gene TRBV29-1, with a possible D match to TRBD1 (6 bases). This CDR3 has 12 amino acids. The germline gives CDR1 SQVTM, CDR2 ANQGSEA. The V end was cut by 6 bases, the J end by 1 base, with 9 bases between. CDR3 region: CSVADSNYGYTF. CDR3 coding DNA: TGCAGCGTCGCGGACAGTAACTATGGCTACACCTTC.

The chain carries TRBV7-9 and TRBJ2-1; maybe TRBD1 (6 bases). CDR1 is SEHNR, CDR2 FQNEAQ, per germline (reference sequence). V lost 5 bases to trimming and J lost 9 bases, with 11 bases between them. The CDR3 has 12 amino acids. The CDR3: CASSTGSGEQFF. CDR3 in DNA: TGTGCCAGCAGCACAGGGTCTGGTGAGCAGTTCTTC.